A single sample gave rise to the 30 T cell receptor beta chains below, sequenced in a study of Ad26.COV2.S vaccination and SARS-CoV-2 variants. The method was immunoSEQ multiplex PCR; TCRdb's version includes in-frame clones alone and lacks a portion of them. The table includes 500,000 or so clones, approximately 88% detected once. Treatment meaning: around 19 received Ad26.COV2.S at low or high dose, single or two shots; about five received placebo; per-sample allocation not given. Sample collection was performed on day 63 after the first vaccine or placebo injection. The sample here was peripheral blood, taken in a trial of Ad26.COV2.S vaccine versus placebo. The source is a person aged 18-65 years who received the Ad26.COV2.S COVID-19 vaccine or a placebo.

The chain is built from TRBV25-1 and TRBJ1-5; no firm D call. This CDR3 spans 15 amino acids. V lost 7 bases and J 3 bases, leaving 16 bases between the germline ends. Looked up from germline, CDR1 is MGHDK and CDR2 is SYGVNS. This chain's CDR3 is CASILPLGDNQPQHF. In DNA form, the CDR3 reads TGTGCCAGCATTCTCCCCTTGGGCGACAATCAGCCCCAGCATTTT.

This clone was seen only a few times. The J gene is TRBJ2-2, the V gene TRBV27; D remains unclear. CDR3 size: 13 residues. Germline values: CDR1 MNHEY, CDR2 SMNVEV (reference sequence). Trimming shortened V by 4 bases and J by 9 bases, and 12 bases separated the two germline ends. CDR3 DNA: TGTGCCAGCAGTTCCTTGTCGGGCCGGGAGCTGTTTTTT. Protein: CASSSLSGRELFF.

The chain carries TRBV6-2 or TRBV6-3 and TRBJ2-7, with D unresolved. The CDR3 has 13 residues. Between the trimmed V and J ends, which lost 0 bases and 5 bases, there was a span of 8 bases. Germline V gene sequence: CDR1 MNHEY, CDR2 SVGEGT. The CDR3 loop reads CASSYSNQNEQYF. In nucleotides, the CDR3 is TGTGCCAGCAGTTACTCGAATCAGAACGAGCAGTACTTC.

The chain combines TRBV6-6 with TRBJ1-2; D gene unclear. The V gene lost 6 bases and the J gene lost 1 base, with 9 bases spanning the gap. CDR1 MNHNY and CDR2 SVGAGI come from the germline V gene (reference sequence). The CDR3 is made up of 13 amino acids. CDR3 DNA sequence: TGTGCCAGCAGACCCGGAGTTAACTATGGCTACACCTTC. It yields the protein CASRPGVNYGYTF.

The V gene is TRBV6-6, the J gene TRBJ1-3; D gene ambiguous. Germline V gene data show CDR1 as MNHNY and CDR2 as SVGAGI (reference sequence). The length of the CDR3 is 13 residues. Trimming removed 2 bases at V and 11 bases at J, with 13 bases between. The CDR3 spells CASSYVTAGSIYF. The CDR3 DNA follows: TGTGCCAGCAGTTACGTGACGGCAGGTTCCATATATTTT.

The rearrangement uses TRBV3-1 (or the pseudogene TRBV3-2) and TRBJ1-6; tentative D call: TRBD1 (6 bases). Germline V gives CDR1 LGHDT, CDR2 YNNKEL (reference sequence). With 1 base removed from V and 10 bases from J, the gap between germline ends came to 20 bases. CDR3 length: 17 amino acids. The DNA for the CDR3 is TGTGCCAGCAGCCAAGTACTTCTTCGTATAGGGGGATCACCCCTCCACTTT. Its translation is CASSQVLLRIGGSPLHF.

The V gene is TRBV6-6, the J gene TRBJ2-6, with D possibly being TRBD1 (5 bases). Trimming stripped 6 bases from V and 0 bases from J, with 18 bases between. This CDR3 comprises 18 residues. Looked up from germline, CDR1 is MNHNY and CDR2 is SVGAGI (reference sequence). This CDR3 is CASSRRAGISSGANVLTF. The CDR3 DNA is TGTGCCAGCAGCCGACGAGCAGGGATAAGCTCTGGGGCCAACGTCCTGACTTTC.

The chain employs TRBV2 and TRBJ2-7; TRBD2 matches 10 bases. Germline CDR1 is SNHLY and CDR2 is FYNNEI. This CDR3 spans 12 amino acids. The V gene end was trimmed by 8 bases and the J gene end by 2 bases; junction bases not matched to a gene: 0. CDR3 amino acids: CASGTSAYEQYF. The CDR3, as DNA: TGTGCCAGCGGGACTAGCGCCTACGAGCAGTACTTC.

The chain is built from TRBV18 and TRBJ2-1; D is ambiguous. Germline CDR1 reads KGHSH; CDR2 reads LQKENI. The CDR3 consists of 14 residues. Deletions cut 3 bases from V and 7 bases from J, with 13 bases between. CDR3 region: CASSPNVVANEQFF. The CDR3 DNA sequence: TGTGCCAGCTCACCGAATGTGGTGGCGAATGAGCAGTTCTTC.

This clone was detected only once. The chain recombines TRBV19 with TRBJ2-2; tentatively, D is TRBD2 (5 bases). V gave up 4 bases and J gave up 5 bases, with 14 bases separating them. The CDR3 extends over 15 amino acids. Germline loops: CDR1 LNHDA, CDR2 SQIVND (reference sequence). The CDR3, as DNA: TGTGCCAGTAGTAGACCAGGAGGAGAGACCGGGGAGCTGTTTTTT. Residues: CASSRPGGETGELFF.

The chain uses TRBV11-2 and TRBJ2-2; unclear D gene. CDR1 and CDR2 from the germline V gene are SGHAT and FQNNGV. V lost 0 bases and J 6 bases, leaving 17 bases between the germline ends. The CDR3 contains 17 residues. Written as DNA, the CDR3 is TGTGCCAGCAGCTTAGATCCGGGTGTTATCGTCCCCGGGGAGCTGTTTTTT. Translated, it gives CASSLDPGVIVPGELFF.

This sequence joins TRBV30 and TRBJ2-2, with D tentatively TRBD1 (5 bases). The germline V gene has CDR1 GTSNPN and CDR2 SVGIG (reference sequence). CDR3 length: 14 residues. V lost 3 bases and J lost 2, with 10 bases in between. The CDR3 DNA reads TGTGCCTGGAGGCAGACAGCTAACACCGGGGAGCTGTTTTTT. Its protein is CAWRQTANTGELFF.

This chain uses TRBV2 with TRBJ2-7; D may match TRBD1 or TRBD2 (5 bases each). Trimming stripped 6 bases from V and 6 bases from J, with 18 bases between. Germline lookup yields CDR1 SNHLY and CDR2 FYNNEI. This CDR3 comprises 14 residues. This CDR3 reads CASRGDLPAGEQYF. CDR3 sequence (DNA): TGTGCCAGCAGGGGGGACCTCCCGGCCGGCGAGCAGTACTTC.

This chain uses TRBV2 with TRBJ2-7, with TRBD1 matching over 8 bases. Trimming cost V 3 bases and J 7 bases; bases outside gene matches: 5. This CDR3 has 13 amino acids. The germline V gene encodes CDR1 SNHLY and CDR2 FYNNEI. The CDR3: CASSDIQGVEQYF. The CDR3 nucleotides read TGTGCCAGCAGTGATATACAGGGGGTTGAGCAGTACTTC.

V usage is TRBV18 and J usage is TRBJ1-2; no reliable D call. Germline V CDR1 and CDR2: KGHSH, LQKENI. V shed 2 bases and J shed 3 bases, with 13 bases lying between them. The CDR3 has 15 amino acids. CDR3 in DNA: TGTGCCAGCTCACCAGGTGTGGGTGCGGACTATGGCTACACCTTC. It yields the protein CASSPGVGADYGYTF.

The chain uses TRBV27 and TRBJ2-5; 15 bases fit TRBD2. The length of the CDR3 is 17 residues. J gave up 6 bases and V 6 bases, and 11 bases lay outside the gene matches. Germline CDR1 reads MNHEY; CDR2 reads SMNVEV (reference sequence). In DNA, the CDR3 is TGTGCCAGCAGACCGAGGGGGACTAGCGGGAGGATGAAGACCCAGTACTTC. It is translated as CASRPRGTSGRMKTQYF.

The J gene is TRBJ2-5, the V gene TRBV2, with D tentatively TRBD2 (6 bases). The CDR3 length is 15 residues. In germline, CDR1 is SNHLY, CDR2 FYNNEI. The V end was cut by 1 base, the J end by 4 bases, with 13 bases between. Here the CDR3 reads CASSEGGLKGETQYF. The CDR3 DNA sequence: TGTGCCAGCAGTGAAGGGGGACTCAAGGGAGAGACCCAGTACTTC.

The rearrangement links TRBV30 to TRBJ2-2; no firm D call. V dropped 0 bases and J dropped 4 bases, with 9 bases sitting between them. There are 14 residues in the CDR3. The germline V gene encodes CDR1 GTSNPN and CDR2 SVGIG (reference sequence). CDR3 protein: CAWSVATLTGELFF. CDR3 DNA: TGTGCCTGGAGTGTAGCAACACTCACCGGGGAGCTGTTTTTT.

The CDR3 coding sequence is TGTGCCAGCACCCTGTGGGGGGCGTATTCACCCCTCCACTTT. Translated: CASTLWGAYSPLHF. This rearrangement joins TRBV5-6 to TRBJ1-6; D might be TRBD1 (6 bases). V was trimmed by 6 bases and J by 8 bases, leaving 15 bases between them. The CDR3 has 14 amino acids. Germline assignment: CDR1 SGHDT and CDR2 YYEEEE.

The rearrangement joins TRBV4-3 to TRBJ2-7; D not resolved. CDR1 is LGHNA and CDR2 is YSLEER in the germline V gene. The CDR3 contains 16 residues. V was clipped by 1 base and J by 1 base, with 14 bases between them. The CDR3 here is CASSQVLGLGSYEQYF. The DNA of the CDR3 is TGCGCCAGCAGCCAAGTCCTCGGGCTCGGTTCCTACGAGCAGTACTTC.

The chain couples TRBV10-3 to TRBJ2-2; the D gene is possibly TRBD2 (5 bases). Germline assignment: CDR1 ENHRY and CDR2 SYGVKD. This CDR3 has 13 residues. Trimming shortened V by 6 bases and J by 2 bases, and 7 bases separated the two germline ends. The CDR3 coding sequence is TGTGCCATCAGGGAGGCTAACACCGGGGAGCTGTTTTTT. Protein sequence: CAIREANTGELFF.

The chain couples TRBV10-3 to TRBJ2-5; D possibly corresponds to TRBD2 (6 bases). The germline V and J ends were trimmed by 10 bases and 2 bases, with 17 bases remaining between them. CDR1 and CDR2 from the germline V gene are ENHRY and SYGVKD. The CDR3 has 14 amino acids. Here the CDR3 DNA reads TGTGCCACCTGGGGCGGGGTACTTCAAGAGACCCAGTACTTC. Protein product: CATWGGVLQETQYF.

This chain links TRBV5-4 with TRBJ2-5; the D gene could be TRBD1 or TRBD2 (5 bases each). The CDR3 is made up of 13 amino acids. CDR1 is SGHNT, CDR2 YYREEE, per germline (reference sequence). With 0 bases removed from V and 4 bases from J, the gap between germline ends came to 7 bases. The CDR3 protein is CASSLVGTETQYF. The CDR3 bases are TGTGCCAGCAGCTTGGTTGGGACAGAGACCCAGTACTTC.

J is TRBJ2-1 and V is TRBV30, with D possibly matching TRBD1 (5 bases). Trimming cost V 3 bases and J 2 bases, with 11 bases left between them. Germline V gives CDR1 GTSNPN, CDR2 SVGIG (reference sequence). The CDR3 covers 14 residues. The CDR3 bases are TGTGCCTGGAGAAGGGGCCTAACCTACAATGAGCAGTTCTTC. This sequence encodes CAWRRGLTYNEQFF.

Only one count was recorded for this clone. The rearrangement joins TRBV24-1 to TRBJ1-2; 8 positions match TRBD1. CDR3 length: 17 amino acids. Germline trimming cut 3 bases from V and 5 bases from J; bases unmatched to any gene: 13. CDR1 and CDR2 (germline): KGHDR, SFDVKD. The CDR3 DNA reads TGTGCCACCAGTGATAGAGGCCCGACAGGGGCGGGATATGGCTACACCTTC. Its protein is CATSDRGPTGAGYGYTF.

The CDR3 protein is CASSIQGRTLSNQPQHF. In nucleotides, the CDR3 is TGTGCCAGTAGTATTCAGGGCCGAACCTTAAGCAATCAGCCCCAGCATTTT. The chain carries TRBV19 and TRBJ1-5; D may be TRBD1 (5 bases). Trimming stripped 3 bases from V and 1 base from J, with 16 bases between. Germline V lookup: CDR1 LNHDA, CDR2 SQIVND (reference sequence). There are 17 residues in the CDR3.

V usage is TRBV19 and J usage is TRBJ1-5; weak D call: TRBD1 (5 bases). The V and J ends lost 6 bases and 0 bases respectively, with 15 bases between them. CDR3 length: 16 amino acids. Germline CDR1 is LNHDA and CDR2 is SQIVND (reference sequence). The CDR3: CASSPLRQTSNQPQHF. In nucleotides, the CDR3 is TGTGCCAGTAGCCCACTTCGACAGACTAGCAATCAGCCCCAGCATTTT.

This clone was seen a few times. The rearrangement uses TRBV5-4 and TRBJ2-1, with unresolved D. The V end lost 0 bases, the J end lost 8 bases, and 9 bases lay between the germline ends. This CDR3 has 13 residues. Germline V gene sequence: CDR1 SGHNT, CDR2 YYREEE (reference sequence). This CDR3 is CASSLEGRYEQFF. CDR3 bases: TGTGCCAGCAGCTTGGAAGGCAGATATGAGCAGTTCTTC.

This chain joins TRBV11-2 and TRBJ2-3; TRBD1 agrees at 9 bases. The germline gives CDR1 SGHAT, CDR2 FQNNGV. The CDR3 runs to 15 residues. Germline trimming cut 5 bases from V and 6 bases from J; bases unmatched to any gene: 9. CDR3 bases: TGTGCCAGCAGCCTTGGGACAGGGCGTTTTGATACGCAGTATTTT. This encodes CASSLGTGRFDTQYF.

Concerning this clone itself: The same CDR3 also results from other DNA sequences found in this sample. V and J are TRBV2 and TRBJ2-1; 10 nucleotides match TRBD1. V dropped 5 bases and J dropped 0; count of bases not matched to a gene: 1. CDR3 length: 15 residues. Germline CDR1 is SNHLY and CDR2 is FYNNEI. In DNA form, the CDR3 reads TGTGCCAGCAGTCGGGACAGGGGCTCCTACAATGAGCAGTTCTTC. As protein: CASSRDRGSYNEQFF.